Each of the 7 T cell receptor beta chains below was sequenced from the same sample in a study of PD-L1 blockade in urothelial cancer. Assay: immunoSEQ multiplex PCR; the TCRdb copy retains only in-frame clones and omits some. Seen here are 45,000 to 50,000 clones, about 87% observed once, and the top ten hold around 3.9%. The specimen comprised PBMCs, sampled around atezolizumab (anti-PD-L1) treatment. The receptor set was obtained from a man older than 75 with urothelial cancer.

The chain is built from TRBV7-2 and TRBJ2-1, with 9 bases matching TRBD2. Germline values: CDR1 SGHTA, CDR2 FQGNSA. After removal of 2 bases from V and 7 bases from J, the junction contained 3 bases not matched to a gene. The CDR3 loop spans 14 amino acids. CDR3 sequence reads: CASSLWREGNEQFF. CDR3 in DNA: TGTGCCAGCAGCTTATGGCGGGAGGGAAATGAGCAGTTCTTC.

The rearrangement links TRBV7-9 to TRBJ2-7; 7 bases align to TRBD2. The V and J ends lost 3 bases and 1 base, in that order; junction bases with no gene match: 3. The CDR3 totals 14 residues. Germline V lookup: CDR1 SEHNR, CDR2 FQNEAQ (reference sequence). The CDR3 protein is CASSLGLTSYEQYF. CDR3 coding DNA: TGTGCCAGCAGCTTGGGACTAACATCCTACGAGCAGTACTTC.

This clone was observed a single time. J is TRBJ1-2 and V is TRBV5-1; possibly TRBD1 for D (6 bases). This CDR3 spans 14 amino acids. The germline V gene has CDR1 SGHRS and CDR2 YFSETQ. Trimming cost V 0 bases and J 3 bases, with 9 bases left between them. The DNA of the CDR3 is TGCGCCAGCAGCTTGGGGACAGCCTACTATGGCTACACCTTC. Translated: CASSLGTAYYGYTF.

The rearrangement links TRBV10-2 to TRBJ1-2, with D possibly being TRBD1 (6 bases). The CDR3 extends over 17 amino acids. Trimming left V 4 bases short and J 1 base short, with 19 bases between. Germline assignment: CDR1 WSHSY and CDR2 SAAADI. CDR3 protein: CASSAPGTLLFNYGYTF. As DNA, the CDR3 is TGCGCCAGCAGTGCCCCCGGGACACTGCTATTTAACTATGGCTACACCTTC.

The chain couples TRBV4-3 to TRBJ2-6, with D unresolved. The CDR3 spans 17 residues. Trimming removed 0 bases at V and 0 bases at J, with 9 bases between. Germline V gives CDR1 LGHNA, CDR2 YSLEER. This CDR3 reads CASSQDMPSSGANVLTF. CDR3 DNA sequence: TGCGCCAGCAGCCAAGATATGCCCAGCTCTGGGGCCAACGTCCTGACTTTC.

CDR3 residues: CASSLAVPGGNTEAFF. CDR3 DNA: TGTGCCAGCAGCTTAGCGGTACCAGGGGGGAACACTGAAGCTTTCTTT. The chain uses TRBV7-6 and TRBJ1-1, with TRBD1 matching 7 bases. This CDR3 is built from 16 residues. Germline CDR1 SGHVS, CDR2 FNYEAQ. Germline trimming cut 0 bases from V and 1 base from J; bases unmatched to any gene: 5.

This chain connects TRBV29-1 to TRBJ2-2; TRBD1 agrees at 7 bases. There are 13 residues in the CDR3. Germline V CDR1 and CDR2: SQVTM, ANQGSEA. The V gene end was trimmed by 4 bases and the J gene end by 2 bases; junction bases not matched to a gene: 1. The DNA of the CDR3 is TGCAGCGTTGGGACAGGCAACACCGGGGAGCTGTTTTTT. Protein sequence: CSVGTGNTGELFF.